Following are 20 T cell receptor beta chains from one sample sequenced in a study of T cell repertoires in cytomegalovirus infection. One entry per CDR3 protein results from TCRdb running MiXCR on the reads. The repertoire has 200,000 to 250,000 distinct CDR3 sequences, around 6.4% of them found once; the top ten carry 6.5%. The sequenced sample was PBMCs. The receptors here all came from a human donor in good health (CMV status not recorded). Some clones in this sample may be carry-over from other donors' samples.

This clonotype occurred many times. The genes are TRBV7-2 and TRBJ2-5; 9 bases are a match to TRBD1. J was trimmed by 5 bases and V by 1 base; bases with no gene match: 5. The CDR3 has 15 residues. The germline CDR1 and CDR2 sequences are SGHTA and FQGNSA. The CDR3 loop reads CASSLDRGHGETQYF. In nucleotides, the CDR3 is TGTGCCAGCAGCTTAGACAGGGGGCACGGGGAGACCCAGTACTTC.

This clonotype was found many times. The chain joins TRBV6-2 or TRBV6-3 to TRBJ2-3, with 11 bases matching TRBD2. Germline-derived CDR1 and CDR2 are MNHEY and SVGEGT. This CDR3 comprises 13 residues. After removal of 11 bases from V and 12 bases from J, the junction contained 13 bases not matched to a gene. The CDR3 region has the DNA TGTGCCTCCTCGATGACTAGCGGGACTTCTCAGTATTTT. Translation: CASSMTSGTSQYF.

This clonotype has ten or more counts. The V and J genes are TRBV29-1 and TRBJ1-1, with a tentative D call TRBD1 (6 bases). This CDR3 has 15 amino acids. V lost 1 base and J lost 6, with 18 bases in between. CDR1 is SQVTM, CDR2 ANQGSEA, per germline. The CDR3 protein is CSVEVGGHGLSEAFF. The CDR3, as DNA: TGCAGCGTTGAAGTTGGGGGGCACGGACTGTCTGAAGCTTTCTTT.

This clonotype came up many times. This chain connects TRBV30 to TRBJ2-5, with D possibly matching TRBD1 (5 bases). Germline CDR1 reads GTSNPN; CDR2 reads SVGIG (reference sequence). The V end lost 6 bases, the J end lost 5 bases, and 25 bases lay between the germline ends. This CDR3 spans 16 amino acids. Here the CDR3 DNA reads TGTGCCTGTCCCGTTGTGCAGGGATTAGGTGGGGAGACCCAGTACTTC. Translating gives CACPVVQGLGGETQYF.

The chain links TRBV29-1 to TRBJ2-7; 7 positions agree with TRBD1. Trimming removed 5 bases from V and 0 bases from J; junction bases left unmatched: 13. CDR1 and CDR2 (germline): SQVTM, ANQGSEA. The CDR3 totals 16 residues. The CDR3 region is CSVRLQGPRSSYEQYF. CDR3 DNA sequence: TGCAGCGTTCGTCTACAGGGGCCAAGGAGCTCCTACGAGCAGTACTTC.

This clonotype has at least ten counts. The genes are TRBV7-2 and TRBJ2-7; 12 bases align to TRBD1. This CDR3 has 15 residues. The junction had 9 bases not matched to a gene; V was cut back by 5 bases and J by 7 bases. CDR1 SGHTA and CDR2 FQGNSA come from the germline V gene. This chain's CDR3 is CASSRTGTGGKEQYF. CDR3 nucleotide sequence: TGTGCCAGCAGCCGGACCGGGACAGGGGGCAAAGAGCAGTACTTC.

The rearrangement links TRBV10-3 to TRBJ2-3; D is undetermined. The CDR3 consists of 12 residues. V was clipped by 3 bases and J by 5 bases, with 6 bases between them. CDR1 is ENHRY, CDR2 SYGVKD, per germline. CDR3 residues: CAISDSGDTQYF. The DNA of the CDR3 is TGTGCCATCAGTGACTCGGGAGATACGCAGTATTTT.

Many counts were recorded for this clonotype. This sequence joins TRBV7-2 and TRBJ1-2; the match to TRBD1 covers 10 bases. This CDR3 has 19 residues. V dropped 5 bases and J dropped 4; count of bases not matched to a gene: 19. Germline-derived CDR1 and CDR2 are SGHTA and FQGNSA. CDR3 sequence (DNA): TGTGCCAGCAGCCAATCTCCGACCCGACAGGGGGCGGCCGGCTATGGCTACACCTTC. Amino acid sequence: CASSQSPTRQGAAGYGYTF.

The genes are TRBV19 and TRBJ2-3; TRBD1 is a possible D gene (5 bases). With 4 bases removed from V and 0 bases from J, the gap between germline ends came to 17 bases. From germline, CDR1 is LNHDA and CDR2 SQIVND (reference sequence). CDR3 length: 17 amino acids. As DNA, the CDR3 is TGTGCCAGTAGTACGTCCGACCCTTGGGGCAGCACAGATACGCAGTATTTT. This sequence encodes CASSTSDPWGSTDTQYF.

This rearrangement joins TRBV11-3 to TRBJ2-3; TRBD2 agrees at 8 bases. The CDR3 sequence is 15 residues long. CDR1 SGHNT and CDR2 YENEEA come from the germline V gene. With V trimmed by 8 bases and J by 5 bases, 12 bases remained unmatched. The DNA for the CDR3 is TGTGCCAGCCAATCAGGCGGGAGGTCTGAAGATACGCAGTATTTT. Amino acids: CASQSGGRSEDTQYF.

This clonotype has ten or more counts. The CDR3 reads CASSLKVGLAREQYF. CDR3 DNA: TGTGCCAGCAGTTTAAAGGTCGGACTAGCGAGGGAGCAGTACTTC. The chain carries TRBV27 and TRBJ2-7; 9 nucleotides align to TRBD2. V dropped 2 bases and J dropped 7; count of bases not matched to a gene: 9. The CDR3 contains 15 residues. Germline V gene sequence: CDR1 MNHEY, CDR2 SMNVEV (reference sequence).

In this sample, this clonotype turned up many times. The rearrangement uses TRBV6-2 or TRBV6-3 and TRBJ1-1, with 7 bases fitting TRBD1. This CDR3 is built from 16 residues. Germline V gives CDR1 MNHEY, CDR2 SVGEGT. V lost 0 bases, J lost 2 bases, and 6 bases stayed unmatched. The CDR3 reads CASSYSRGGLNTEAFF. The DNA of the CDR3 is TGTGCCAGCAGTTACTCGAGAGGGGGCTTAAACACTGAAGCTTTCTTT.

The table lists this clonotype with many counts. This sequence joins TRBV6-2 or TRBV6-3 and TRBJ1-4, with unresolved D. The CDR3 totals 12 residues. Germline V gives CDR1 MNHEY, CDR2 SVGEGT. Trimming cost V 4 bases and J 8 bases, with 8 bases left between them. CDR3 nucleotides: TGTGCCAGCAGTTCGGTGACCGAAAAACTGTTTTTT. Translation: CASSSVTEKLFF.

Many counts were recorded for this clonotype. The chain has TRBV7-2 and TRBJ1-5; no firm D call. Trimming stripped 5 bases from V and 4 bases from J, with 15 bases between. From germline, CDR1 is SGHTA and CDR2 FQGNSA. The CDR3 covers 15 residues. DNA for the CDR3: TGTGCCAGCAGCCATCCGGGATTCCGAAATCAGCCCCAGCATTTT. The encoded protein is CASSHPGFRNQPQHF.

This clonotype appeared many times. V and J are TRBV20-1 and TRBJ2-6; 9 positions match TRBD1. CDR1 is DFQATT, CDR2 SNEGSKA, per germline (reference sequence). With 3 bases clipped from V and 0 bases from J, the junction kept 6 bases outside the gene matches. CDR3 length: 17 amino acids. CDR3 DNA sequence: TGCAGTGCTAGTTCCGGGACAGGGAGCTCTGGGGCCAACGTCCTGACTTTC. Its protein is CSASSGTGSSGANVLTF.

Many counts were recorded for this clonotype. The chain links TRBV7-3 to TRBJ2-3; the D call may be TRBD1 or TRBD2 (6 bases each). V was shortened by 6 bases and J by 0 bases, with 13 bases between the two germline ends. Germline lookup yields CDR1 SGHTA and CDR2 FQGTGA. The CDR3 covers 15 residues. CDR3 amino acids: CASSSGATSTDTQYF. CDR3 nucleotide sequence: TGTGCCAGCAGTTCGGGGGCAACTAGCACAGATACGCAGTATTTT.

At least ten counts were recorded for this clonotype. DNA for the CDR3: TGTGCCAGCACTCAGGCGCCCTACGAGCAGTACTTC. Translation: CASTQAPYEQYF. The chain is built from TRBV6-2 or TRBV6-3 and TRBJ2-7, with D uncertain. The CDR3 consists of 12 residues. Per the germline V gene, CDR1 is MNHEY and CDR2 is SVGEGT. Trimming took off 7 bases at V and 2 bases at J, with 9 bases between the two ends.

There are many counts of this clonotype. V is TRBV28 and J is TRBJ1-2; the D is unclear. Germline CDR1 and CDR2: MDHEN and SYDVKM. Trimming took 4 bases from V and 5 from J, leaving 20 bases between them. The CDR3 is made up of 16 amino acids. The CDR3 is CASSSDRPKLEYGYTF. In nucleotides, the CDR3 is TGTGCCAGCAGTTCCGATAGGCCGAAATTGGAGTATGGCTACACCTTC.

This clonotype was picked up many times. This rearrangement joins TRBV20-1 to TRBJ2-1; TRBD2 matches at 8 bases. The CDR3 has 14 residues. Germline CDR1 is DFQATT and CDR2 is SNEGSKA (reference sequence). After removal of 7 bases from V and 4 bases from J, the junction contained 9 bases not matched to a gene. The CDR3 DNA reads as TGCAGTGTAAGGCGGGGGGCCCCTTACAATGAGCAGTTCTTC. The encoded protein is CSVRRGAPYNEQFF.

This clonotype has more than one count but fewer than ten. The V and J genes are TRBV5-1 and TRBJ2-5; D remains ambiguous. The V gene's germline CDR1 is SGHRS and CDR2 YFSETQ. This CDR3 is built from 12 residues. V was clipped by 8 bases and J by 5 bases, with 13 bases between them. For the CDR3, the DNA is TGCGCCAGTTCTTATTCGTCGGAGACCCAGTACTTC. Amino acids: CASSYSSETQYF.